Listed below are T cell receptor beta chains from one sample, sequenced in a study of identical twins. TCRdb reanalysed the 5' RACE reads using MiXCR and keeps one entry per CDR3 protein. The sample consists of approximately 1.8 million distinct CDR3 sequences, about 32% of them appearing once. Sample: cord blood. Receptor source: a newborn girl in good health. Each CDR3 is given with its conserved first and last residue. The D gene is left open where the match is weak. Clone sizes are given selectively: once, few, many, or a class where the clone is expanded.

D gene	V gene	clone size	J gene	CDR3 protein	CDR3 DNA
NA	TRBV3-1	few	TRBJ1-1	CASSQGTGKLEAFF	TGTGCCAGCAGCCAAGGGACGGGGAAATTAGAAGCTTTCTTT
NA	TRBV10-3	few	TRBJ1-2	CAIRTQNFYGYTF	TGTGCCATCAGGACACAGAACTTCTATGGCTACACCTTC
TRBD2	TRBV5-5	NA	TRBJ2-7	CASSLGAGAGFYEQYF	TGTGCCAGCAGCTTGGGAGCGGGGGCCGGATTCTACGAGCAGTACTTC
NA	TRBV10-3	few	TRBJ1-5	CAISDRVGQPQHF	TGTGCCATCAGTGACAGGGTCGGGCAGCCCCAGCATTTT
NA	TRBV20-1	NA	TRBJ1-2	CSAKGLKGYTF	TGCAGTGCTAAAGGGCTTAAGGGCTACACCTTC
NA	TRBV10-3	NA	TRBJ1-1	CAIRSGTAYTEAFF	TGTGCCATCAGATCAGGGACGGCATACACTGAAGCTTTCTTT
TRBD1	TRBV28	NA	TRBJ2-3	CASSPTTGPYTDTQYF	TGTGCCAGCAGTCCCACGACAGGGCCTTACACAGATACGCAGTATTTT
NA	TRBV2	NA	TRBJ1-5	CASIRPGTWDLQPQHF	TGTGCCAGCATTCGTCCCGGGACATGGGATCTTCAGCCCCAGCATTTT
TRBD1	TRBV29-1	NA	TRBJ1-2	CSAWTGGGYGYTF	TGCAGCGCCTGGACAGGGGGAGGGTATGGCTACACCTTC
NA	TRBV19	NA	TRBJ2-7	CASSIYPSSYNEQYF	TGTGCCAGTAGTATTTACCCTAGCTCCTACAATGAGCAGTACTTC
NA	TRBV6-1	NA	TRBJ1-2	CASTVMGPTYGYTF	TGTGCCAGCACCGTTATGGGGCCTACCTATGGCTACACCTTC
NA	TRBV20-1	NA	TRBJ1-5	CSAPKQGRGNQPQNF	TGCAGTGCTCCGAAACAGGGAAGGGGCAATCAGCCCCAGAATTTT
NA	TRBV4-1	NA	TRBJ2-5	CASSQDGSGKETQYF	TGCGCCAGCAGCCAAGATGGGTCAGGGAAAGAGACCCAGTACTTC
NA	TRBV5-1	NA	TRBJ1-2	CASSLDPGHYGYTF	TGCGCCAGCAGCTTGGATCCAGGGCACTATGGCTACACCTTC
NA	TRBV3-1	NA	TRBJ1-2	CASSQDPGFHYYGYTF	TGTGCCAGCAGCCAAGACCCCGGATTCCATTACTATGGCTACACCTTC
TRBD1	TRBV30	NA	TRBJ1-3	CAWSSTGGSGNTIYF	TGTGCCTGGAGTTCAACAGGGGGCTCTGGAAACACCATATATTTT
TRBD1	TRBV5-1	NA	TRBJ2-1	CASSSWTGVSYNEQFF	TGCGCCAGCAGCTCTTGGACAGGCGTATCCTACAATGAGCAGTTCTTC
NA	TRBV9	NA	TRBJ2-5	CASSVGAYPYQETQYF	TGTGCCAGCAGCGTAGGGGCTTACCCGTACCAAGAGACCCAGTACTTC
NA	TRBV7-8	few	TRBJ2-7	CASSLVRFLGSEQYF	TGTGCCAGCAGCTTAGTTCGCTTCCTCGGCAGCGAGCAGTACTTC
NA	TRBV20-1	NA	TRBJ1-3	CSARDLGFSGNTIYF	TGCAGTGCTAGAGACCTTGGATTCTCTGGAAACACCATATATTTT
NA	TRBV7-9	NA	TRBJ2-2	CASTPGQGRRSCGELFF	TGTGCCAGCACCCCGGGGCAGGGGCGGAGGTCCTGCGGGGAGCTGTTTTTT
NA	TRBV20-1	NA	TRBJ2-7	CSARDSVLVRYEQYF	TGCAGTGCTAGAGATTCCGTTCTAGTTCGCTACGAGCAGTACTTC
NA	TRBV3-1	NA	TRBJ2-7	CASSRYAYEQYF	TGTGCCAGCAGCCGATACGCCTACGAGCAGTACTTC
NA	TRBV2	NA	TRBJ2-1	CASSVGVLLDNEQFF	TGTGCCAGCAGTGTCGGGGTACTGCTCGACAATGAGCAGTTCTTC
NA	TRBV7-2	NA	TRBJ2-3	CASSLARALGTDTQYF	TGTGCCAGCAGCTTAGCGCGAGCTCTCGGTACAGATACGCAGTATTTT
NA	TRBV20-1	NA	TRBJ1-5	CSAPTGYQPQHF	TGCAGTGCTCCCACTGGGTATCAGCCCCAGCATTTT
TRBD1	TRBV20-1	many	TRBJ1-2	CSAERDRANYGYTF	TGCAGTGCAGAAAGGGACAGGGCTAACTATGGCTACACCTTC
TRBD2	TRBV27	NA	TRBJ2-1	CASSSPTSGTFYNEQFF	TGTGCCAGCAGTTCCCCGACTAGCGGGACGTTTTACAATGAGCAGTTCTTC
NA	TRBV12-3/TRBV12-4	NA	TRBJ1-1	CASSLQLSTEAFF	TGTGCCAGCAGTCTACAGCTAAGCACTGAAGCTTTCTTT
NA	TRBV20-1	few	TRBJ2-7	CSAASEKVHEQYF	TGCAGTGCCGCTAGCGAGAAGGTCCACGAGCAGTACTTC
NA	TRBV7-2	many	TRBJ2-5	CASSLTLQETQYF	TGTGCCAGCAGCTTGACCCTTCAAGAGACCCAGTACTTC
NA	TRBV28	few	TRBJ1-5	CASSLYRGGRDQPQHF	TGTGCCAGCAGTTTATATAGAGGGGGTAGGGATCAGCCCCAGCATTTT
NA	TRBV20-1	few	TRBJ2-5	CSARDWANQETQYF	TGCAGTGCTAGAGATTGGGCCAACCAAGAGACCCAGTACTTC
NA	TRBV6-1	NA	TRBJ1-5	CASVRDNDQPQHF	TGTGCCAGCGTCCGGGACAATGATCAGCCCCAGCATTTT
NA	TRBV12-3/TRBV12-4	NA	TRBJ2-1	CASTATSSYNEQFF	TGTGCCAGCACTGCGACTAGCTCCTACAATGAGCAGTTCTTC
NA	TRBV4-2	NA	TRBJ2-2	CASSQDVFAGFFGTGELFF	TGTGCCAGCAGCCAAGACGTTTTCGCGGGGTTCTTCGGCACCGGGGAGCTGTTTTTT
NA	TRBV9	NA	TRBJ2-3	CASSPGQVRDTQYF	TGTGCCAGCAGCCCCGGTCAGGTTCGGGATACGCAGTATTTT
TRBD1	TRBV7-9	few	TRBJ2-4	CASSFPGQGSKNIQYF	TGTGCCAGCAGCTTTCCGGGACAGGGCTCCAAAAACATTCAGTACTTC
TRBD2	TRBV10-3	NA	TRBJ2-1	CAISESGSGAYNEQFF	TGTGCCATCAGTGAGTCGGGAAGCGGGGCATACAATGAGCAGTTCTTC
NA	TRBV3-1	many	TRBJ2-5	CASSQGYQETQYF	TGTGCCAGCAGCCAAGGGTACCAAGAGACCCAGTACTTC
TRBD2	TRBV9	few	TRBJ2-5	CASSVEGLAVETQYF	TGTGCCAGCAGCGTAGAGGGACTAGCGGTAGAGACCCAGTACTTC
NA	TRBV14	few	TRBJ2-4	CASNQLGPKNIQYF	TGTGCCAGCAACCAGTTGGGCCCCAAAAACATTCAGTACTTC